This T cell receptor beta chain was captured by sequencing in a study of cytomegalovirus exposure and HLA in healthy donors. Study conclusions and caveats: Prediction of most subjects' HLA-A and HLA-B alleles by TCR beta sequences was reportedly accurate. Donor immune exposure was known only as CMV serostatus.

A word on this clone: Antigen unknown.

The study ran its PCR with 60 Vbeta and 13 Jbeta primers. Source study methods: Around 11 million of 70 million to 80 million unique TCR beta chains were shared, per a later count. Using immunoSEQ multiplex PCR, the repertoire was profiled, and TCRdb retains in-frame clones only, with some absent. The V and J calls and clone size come from that table; D and trimming were worked out from the DNA. The data hold roughly 160,000 clones, with 65% to 80% observed a single time. The CDR3 spans 15 residues. Germline CDR1 and CDR2: SEHNR and FQNEAQ (reference sequence). Trimming took 1 base from V and 0 from J, leaving 6 bases between them.

The receptor's source is a woman in her 50s in good health and CMV-seropositive. Sequencing used PBMCs. The chain joins TRBV7-9 to TRBJ2-2; D gene unclear. The CDR3 protein is CASSLGSSNTGELFF. CDR3 DNA sequence: TGTGCCAGCAGCTTAGGGAGTTCGAACACCGGGGAGCTGTTTTTT.